A single sample is the source of the 5 T cell receptor beta chains below, sequenced in a study of CD8 T cells in ankylosing spondylitis. TCRdb called the 5' RACE reads again in MiXCR, with one record for every CDR3 protein. This table holds approximately 350,000 distinct CDR3 sequences, 20% to 25% found once. The source material was blood, either unsorted or a sorted T cell fraction (not recorded which). These receptors originate from a male donor with ankylosing spondylitis or in good health (not recorded which).

The V and J genes are TRBV9 and TRBJ2-5; TRBD1 aligns across 9 bases. Per germline, CDR1 SGDLS and CDR2 YYNGEE. The junction had 13 bases not matched to a gene; V was cut back by 4 bases and J by 9 bases. The CDR3 has 15 amino acids. The CDR3 DNA reads TGTGCCAGCAGCCCCGGCGGGGGACAGGGCAGGGCCCAGTACTTC. Encoded protein: CASSPGGGQGRAQYF.

The chain is built from TRBV30 and TRBJ2-7; 7 bases map to TRBD1. The V segment lost 6 bases and the J segment 3 bases; nucleotides outside the gene matches: 8. This CDR3 has 13 amino acids. Germline V gene lookup returns CDR1 GTSNPN and CDR2 SVGIG (reference sequence). CDR3 protein: CACSGGTFYEQYF. In DNA form, the CDR3 reads TGTGCCTGCTCAGGGGGAACATTCTACGAGCAGTACTTC.

This clonotype was observed a few times. The rearrangement joins TRBV20-1 to TRBJ2-1; TRBD1 matches 7 bases. The CDR3 is 15 amino acids. Germline lookup yields CDR1 DFQATT and CDR2 SNEGSKA (reference sequence). J was trimmed by 1 base and V by 3 bases; bases with no gene match: 6. The CDR3 loop reads CSARLGGTSYNEQFF. The CDR3 DNA is TGCAGTGCTAGGTTAGGGGGCACTTCCTACAATGAGCAGTTCTTC.

The sample holds one count of this clonotype. The CDR3 reads CASSFGQGVQETQYF. DNA for the CDR3: TGTGCCAGCAGCTTCGGTCAGGGAGTACAAGAGACCCAGTACTTC. The chain combines TRBV5-6 with TRBJ2-5, with D perhaps assigned TRBD1 or TRBD2 (5 bases each). Germline V gene sequence: CDR1 SGHDT, CDR2 YYEEEE. This CDR3 spans 15 amino acids. V lost 2 bases and J 2 bases, leaving 13 bases between the germline ends. The full variable domain, its missing parts supplied by reference TRBV5-6 and TRBJ2-5, is DAGVTQSPTHLIKTRGQQVTLRCSPKSGHDTVSWYQQALGQGPQFIFQYYEEEERQRGNFPDRFSGHQFPNYSSELNVNALLLGDSALYLCASSFGQGVQETQYFGPGTRLLVL.

This clonotype was seen a handful of times. The V and J genes are TRBV7-2 and TRBJ2-7, with D perhaps TRBD2 (5 bases). Germline V CDR1 and CDR2: SGHTA, FQGNSA. Trimming took off 2 bases at V and 4 bases at J, with 9 bases between the two ends. This CDR3 has 13 amino acids. The CDR3 reads CASSLLGRYEQYF. The CDR3 region has the DNA TGTGCCAGCAGCTTATTAGGGAGATACGAGCAGTACTTC. The full variable domain, in which reference TRBV7-2 and TRBJ2-7 provide the parts outside the CDR3, is GAGVSQSPSNKVTEKGKDVELRCDPISGHTALYWYRQSLGQGLEFLIYFQGNSAPDKSGLPSDRFSAERTGGSVSTLTIQRTQQEDSAVYLCASSLLGRYEQYFGPGTRLTVT.